A selection of T cell receptor beta chains follows, all from one sample in a study of cytomegalovirus exposure and HLA in healthy donors. Sequencing used immunoSEQ multiplex PCR; TCRdb keeps in-frame clones, though not all of them. The table for this sample gives about 48,000 clones. The sequencing input was PBMCs. These receptors were collected from a male donor in good health and CMV-seropositive. CDR3s include the opening cysteine and the closing phenylalanine or tryptophan. D genes are given only for firm matches. Size is omitted from some rows. Given values are once, few, many or a class for expanded clones.

>-|TRBJ2-5|TRBV4-3|-
TGCGCCAGCAGCCAAGAAGGGGGGGAAACGCCGAAAGAGACCCAGTACTTC
CASSQEGGETPKETQYF
>-|TRBJ2-7|TRBV21-1|-
TGTGCCAGCAGCTGGGACTCGCAGTACTTC
CASSWDSQYF
>-|TRBJ2-1|TRBV5-1|TRBD2
TGCGCCAGCAGCCCGAATAGCCGGGGGGGGCACAATGAGCAGTTCTTC
CASSPNSRGGHNEQFF
>-|TRBJ1-5|TRBV4-1|-
TGCGCCAGCAGCCAACCCGTCAGGGCCGTTAGCAATCAGCCCCAGCATTTT
CASSQPVRAVSNQPQHF
>-|TRBJ1-4|TRBV7-2|TRBD1
TGTGCCAGCAGCTTCGGGACAGGGGGCGGTGAAAAACTGTTTTTT
CASSFGTGGGEKLFF
>-|TRBJ1-1|TRBV6-5|-
TGTGCCAGCAGTTACTACCCAGCCTCTACGGGCACTGAAGCTTTCTTT
CASSYYPASTGTEAFF
>-|TRBJ2-4|TRBV19|-
TGTGCCAGTAAAGCGGGTAGGGAGGAAAACATTCAGTACTTC
CASKAGREENIQYF
>-|TRBJ2-7|TRBV30|-
TGTGCCTGGAGACCAAAACGGGGATGGGAGGAAGAGCAGTACTTC
CAWRPKRGWEEEQYF
>-|TRBJ2-7|TRBV19|TRBD1
TGTGCCAGTAGTATAGATGCTGCGACAGGGTCCTACGAGCAGTACTTC
CASSIDAATGSYEQYF
>-|TRBJ1-2|TRBV30|-
TGTGCCTGGAGAGTTTACGGACATAACTATGGCTACACCTTC
CAWRVYGHNYGYTF
>-|TRBJ2-3|TRBV4-3|TRBD1
TGCGCCAGCAGCCAAGACGGACAGGGAACAGATACGCAGTATTTT
CASSQDGQGTDTQYF
>-|TRBJ2-1|TRBV2|-
TGTGCCAGCAGTCCCGGGACACCCACCTACAATGAGCAGTTCTTC
CASSPGTPTYNEQFF
>-|TRBJ1-5|TRBV2|TRBD1
TGTGCCAGCAGAGCACAGGGGACTCAGCCCCAGCATTTT
CASRAQGTQPQHF
>-|TRBJ1-3|TRBV7-2|TRBD1
TGTGCCAGCAGCTCCGGGACAGGGAATCTTCACCCTGGAAACACCATATATTTT
CASSSGTGNLHPGNTIYF
>-|TRBJ2-1|TRBV10-3|TRBD2
TGTGCCGCGAGGGGGGGCCATAGCGGGGAGTGGTCGGATGAGCAGTTCTTC
CAARGGHSGEWSDEQFF
>-|TRBJ1-4|TRBV4-1|-
TGCGCCAGCAGCCAAGCCGAATGGGACTTAAGTGAAAAACTGTTTTTT
CASSQAEWDLSEKLFF
>-|TRBJ1-6|TRBV2|TRBD1
TGTGCCAGCATGGTGAGGACAGGGGCCCGGGGATCCTATAATTCACCCCTCCACTTT
CASMVRTGARGSYNSPLHF
>-|TRBJ2-1|TRBV9|-
TGTGCCAGCAGCGCCCCGGGACACTCCTACAATGAGCAGTTCTTC
CASSAPGHSYNEQFF
>-|TRBJ2-6|TRBV4-3|-
TGCGCCAGCAGCCAAGATCCCCAGAACGTCCTGACTTTC
CASSQDPQNVLTF
>-|TRBJ1-1|TRBV7-2|TRBD1
TGTGCCAGCAGCTTAATGGGACAGGGTGCCACTGAAGCTTTCTTT
CASSLMGQGATEAFF
>-|TRBJ2-1|TRBV9|TRBD1
TGTGCCAGCAGCGTGTCGAGCCTACAGGGGGATGAGCAGTTCTTC
CASSVSSLQGDEQFF
>-|TRBJ1-1|TRBV2|-
TGTGCCTTTTTGGGCCCTACCACTGAAGCTTTCTTT
CAFLGPTTEAFF
>-|TRBJ2-7|TRBV4-2|TRBD1
TGTGCCAGCAGCCTCGGGACAGGGAGTTCATACGAGCAGTACTTC
CASSLGTGSSYEQYF
>-|TRBJ2-1|TRBV18|-
TGTGCCAGCTCAGCGTCGTATAGCTCCTACAATGAGCAGTTCTTC
CASSASYSSYNEQFF
>-|TRBJ1-1|TRBV6-1|-
TGTGCCAGCAGTGAATTTGGGGGCCCCACTGAAGCTTTCTTT
CASSEFGGPTEAFF
>-|TRBJ1-1|TRBV30|-
TGTGCCTGGAGTGTAGGAGAGCGGGCTGAAGCTTTCTTT
CAWSVGERAEAFF
>-|TRBJ2-7|TRBV6-5|-
TGTGCCATCGCGATGGGGCCCTACTACGAGCAGTACTTC
CAIAMGPYYEQYF
>-|TRBJ1-2|TRBV19|-
TGTGCCAGTACCGAGACGGGGGGACCTAACTATGGCTACACCTTC
CASTETGGPNYGYTF
>-|TRBJ2-1|TRBV18|-
TGTGCCAGCTCACCGTCGGGATCCTACAATGAGCAGTTCTTC
CASSPSGSYNEQFF
>medium-sized|TRBJ2-7|TRBV5-1|TRBD2
TGCGCCAGCAGCTTGGAGCTAGCGGTTGATTACGAGCAGTACTTC
CASSLELAVDYEQYF
>-|TRBJ2-5|TRBV2|TRBD2
TGTGCCAGCAGAGGTAGCGGGGGTGGGGAGACCCAGTACTTC
CASRGSGGGETQYF
>-|TRBJ1-1|TRBV30|-
TGTGCCTGGAGTGTTGCAGGGGTCGGCACTGAAGCTTTCTTT
CAWSVAGVGTEAFF
>-|TRBJ2-7|TRBV20-1|-
TGCAGTGCTAATTTCGTGGCCGAGCAGTACTTC
CSANFVAEQYF
>-|TRBJ1-1|TRBV5-6|TRBD1
TGTGCCAGCAGCTTGGGAGTGACAGGGAGGACTGAAGCTTTCTTT
CASSLGVTGRTEAFF
>-|TRBJ2-3|TRBV7-2|TRBD2
TGTGCCAGCAGCCCAAGGGCGGGAGCATTCACAGATACGCAGTATTTT
CASSPRAGAFTDTQYF
>-|TRBJ1-2|TRBV28|-
TGTGCCAGCAGACCAACAGGGTATCTACATGGCTACACCTTC
CASRPTGYLHGYTF
>-|TRBJ2-7|TRBV4-3|-
TGCGCCAGCAGCCAAGAGAGGGTTAGCGGATACTACGAGCAGTACTTC
CASSQERVSGYYEQYF
>-|TRBJ2-7|TRBV7-8|-
TGTGCCAGCAGCCTATATTACGAGCAGTACTTC
CASSLYYEQYF
>-|TRBJ1-3|TRBV9|-
TGTGCCAGCAGCGTAGATGGAGGTGACTCTGGAAACACCATATATTTT
CASSVDGGDSGNTIYF
>-|TRBJ1-1|TRBV28|TRBD1
TGTGCCAGCAACCCCAAGGGTAGGGGGCGAGGGAACACTGAAGCTTTCTTT
CASNPKGRGRGNTEAFF
>-|TRBJ1-5|TRBV6-5|-
TGTGCCAGCAGTTACTCGGGCTCAGCTACCAATCAGCCCCAGCATTTT
CASSYSGSATNQPQHF
>-|TRBJ1-3|TRBV5-1|-
TGCGCCAGCAGGCCAGGGGATAGAAACACCATATATTTT
CASRPGDRNTIYF
>-|TRBJ1-3|TRBV4-3|-
TGCGCCAGCAGCCGGACATCCAACGGAAACACCATATATTTT
CASSRTSNGNTIYF
>-|TRBJ1-2|TRBV19|-
TGTGCCAGTAGTATTGGAGGAGAAAGCTACACCTTC
CASSIGGESYTF
>medium-sized|TRBJ2-1|TRBV7-3|-
TGTGCCAGCAGCTTAACGTGGAGAAATGAGCAGTTCTTC
CASSLTWRNEQFF
>-|TRBJ2-1|TRBV7-3|TRBD1
TGTGCCAGCAGCTTTACCGGGACAGGAGACAATGAGCAGTTCTTC
CASSFTGTGDNEQFF
>-|TRBJ1-3|TRBV30|-
TGTGCCCAAAGGAGGGATCCCCTTGCTGGAAACACCATATATTTT
CAQRRDPLAGNTIYF
>-|TRBJ2-7|TRBV19|TRBD2
TGTGCCAGCCAATCTAGCGGGGGGGTCTACGAGCAGTACTTC
CASQSSGGVYEQYF
>-|TRBJ1-5|TRBV5-6|TRBD1
TGTGCCAGCAGCTTGAAAGGGACAGGGGCTAATCAGCCCCAGCATTTT
CASSLKGTGANQPQHF
>-|TRBJ2-6|TRBV10-1|TRBD1
TGCGCCAGCCCCGACCGGGACAGGGCCTTCTCTGGGGCCAACGTCCTGACTTTC
CASPDRDRAFSGANVLTF
>-|TRBJ1-2|TRBV5-1|TRBD1
TGCGCCAGCAGCGAGGGAAACAGGGGAAGCGGCGGCTACACCTTC
CASSEGNRGSGGYTF
>-|TRBJ2-1|TRBV9|-
TGTGCCAGCAGCCCCGGGTGGAGCTCCTACAATGAGCAGTTCTTC
CASSPGWSSYNEQFF
>-|TRBJ1-5|TRBV6-1|-
TGTGCCAGCAGTGTTTTAGCGGATTATAGCAATCAGCCCCAGCATTTT
CASSVLADYSNQPQHF
>-|TRBJ1-4|TRBV7-2|-
TGTGCCAGCAGCTTCCCGCCGCAAGGGTACGAGGGCAATGAAAAACTGTTTTTT
CASSFPPQGYEGNEKLFF
>-|TRBJ1-6|TRBV7-2|-
TGTGCCAGCAGCTTAGACGGTGGGCAAGGTTCACCCCTCCACTTT
CASSLDGGQGSPLHF